The 8 T cell receptor beta chains below were found in one sample sequenced in a study of shared clonotypes between healthy human individuals. TCRdb keeps only in-frame clones here, not all; method: immunoSEQ multiplex PCR. The sample includes over 2 million clones, about 95% of them seen just once. Naive CD8 cells lacked CD45RO and underwent positive selection for CCR7, leaving out terminally differentiated effector memory CD45RA+ cells. The sample was naive CD8+ T cells sorted from blood. The source of these receptors is a young man in good health.

The chain joins TRBV5-6 to TRBJ2-2; 11 nucleotides align to TRBD2. Looked up from germline, CDR1 is SGHDT and CDR2 is YYEEEE. The CDR3 loop spans 16 amino acids. V was clipped by 0 bases and J by 7 bases; unmatched bases: 5. This chain's CDR3 is CASSLELAGDSGELFF. CDR3 coding DNA: TGTGCCAGCAGCTTGGAACTAGCGGGAGATAGCGGGGAGCTGTTTTTT.

This chain uses TRBV5-6 with TRBJ2-5; no reliable D call. The CDR3 length is 12 residues. V was trimmed by 2 bases and J by 9 bases, leaving 11 bases between them. From germline, CDR1 is SGHDT and CDR2 YYEEEE. CDR3 region: CASSFEGPAQYF. CDR3 DNA: TGTGCCAGCAGCTTTGAAGGGCCGGCCCAGTACTTC.

Of note for this clone: Other DNA sequences in the sample encode the same CDR3. V is TRBV5-1 and J is TRBJ2-1; D is unresolved. The CDR3 has 12 residues. Germline loops: CDR1 SGHRS, CDR2 YFSETQ. V gave up 2 bases and J gave up 4 bases, with 4 bases separating them. The CDR3 spells CASSFSYNEQFF. DNA of the CDR3: TGCGCCAGCAGCTTTTCTTACAATGAGCAGTTCTTC.

Turning to this clone: This sample includes further DNA sequences coding for the same CDR3. This rearrangement joins TRBV6-6 to TRBJ2-7; perhaps TRBD1 as D (6 bases). The V gene lost 7 bases and the J gene lost 1 base, with 8 bases spanning the gap. There are 12 residues in the CDR3. The germline V gene encodes CDR1 MNHNY and CDR2 SVGAGI (reference sequence). In nucleotides, the CDR3 is TGTGCCAGCACTGGACAGTCCTACGAGCAGTACTTC. The encoded protein is CASTGQSYEQYF.

This chain joins TRBV11-2 and TRBJ1-1; D gene unclear. Trimming left V 0 bases short and J 5 bases short, with 7 bases between. Germline V gene lookup returns CDR1 SGHAT and CDR2 FQNNGV. CDR3 length: 13 amino acids. The CDR3 nucleotides are TGTGCCAGCAGCTTAGAAGTAGGGACTGAAGCTTTCTTT. This sequence encodes CASSLEVGTEAFF.

The rearrangement joins TRBV2 to TRBJ1-1, with 9 nucleotides matching TRBD1. Germline assignment: CDR1 SNHLY and CDR2 FYNNEI. The CDR3 consists of 14 residues. V lost 3 bases, J lost 10 bases, and 9 bases stayed unmatched. The CDR3 sequence is CASSDPGQGFSAFF. The CDR3 nucleotides are TGTGCCAGCAGTGATCCGGGACAGGGTTTTTCAGCTTTCTTT.

This chain links TRBV7-2 with TRBJ1-1, with 9 bases that match TRBD1. Germline trimming cut 4 bases from V and 7 bases from J; bases unmatched to any gene: 7. Germline values: CDR1 SGHTA, CDR2 FQGNSA. The CDR3 covers 14 residues. DNA of the CDR3: TGTGCCAGCAGCTACCAAAGACAGGGGGGTGAAGCTTTCTTT. It is translated as CASSYQRQGGEAFF.

The gene calls are TRBV6-5 and TRBJ1-2, with a weak D call TRBD1 (6 bases). The V end lost 2 bases, the J end lost 8 bases, and 12 bases lay between the germline ends. The CDR3 length is 13 residues. Germline assignment: CDR1 MNHEY and CDR2 SVGAGI. The CDR3 region is CASSYGGQGGYTF. Here the CDR3 DNA reads TGTGCCAGCAGTTACGGGGGGCAGGGCGGCTACACCTTC.